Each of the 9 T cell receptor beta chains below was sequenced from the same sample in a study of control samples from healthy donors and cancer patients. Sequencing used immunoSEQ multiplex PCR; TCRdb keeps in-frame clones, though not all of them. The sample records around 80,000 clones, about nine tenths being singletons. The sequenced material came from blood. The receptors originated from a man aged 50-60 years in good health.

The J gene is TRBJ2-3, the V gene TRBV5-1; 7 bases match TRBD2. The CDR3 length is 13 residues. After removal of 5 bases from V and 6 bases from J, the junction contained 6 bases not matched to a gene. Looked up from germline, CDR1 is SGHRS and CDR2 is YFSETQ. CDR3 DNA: TGCGCCAGCAGTACGGACGGGGGGGATACGCAGTATTTT. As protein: CASSTDGGDTQYF.

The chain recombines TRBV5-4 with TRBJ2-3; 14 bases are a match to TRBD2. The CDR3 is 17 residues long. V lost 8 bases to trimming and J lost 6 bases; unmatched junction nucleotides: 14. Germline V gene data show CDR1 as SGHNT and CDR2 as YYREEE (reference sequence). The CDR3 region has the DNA TGTGCCAGTGCCGGGACTAGCGGGGGTCACCCGACCGATACGCAGTATTTT. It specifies CASAGTSGGHPTDTQYF.

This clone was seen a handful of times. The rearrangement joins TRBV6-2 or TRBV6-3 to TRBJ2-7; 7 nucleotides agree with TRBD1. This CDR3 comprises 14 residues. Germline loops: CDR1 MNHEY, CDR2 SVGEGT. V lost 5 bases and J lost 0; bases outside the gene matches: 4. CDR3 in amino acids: CASSRTGSSYEQYF. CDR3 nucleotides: TGTGCCAGCAGTCGGACAGGTAGCTCCTACGAGCAGTACTTC.

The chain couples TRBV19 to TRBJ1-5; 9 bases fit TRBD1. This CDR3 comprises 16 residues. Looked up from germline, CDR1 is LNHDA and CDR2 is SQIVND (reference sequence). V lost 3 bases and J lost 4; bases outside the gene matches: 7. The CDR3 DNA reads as TGTGCCAGTAGTATTATTGGGACAGGGATTAATCAGCCCCAGCATTTT. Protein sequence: CASSIIGTGINQPQHF.

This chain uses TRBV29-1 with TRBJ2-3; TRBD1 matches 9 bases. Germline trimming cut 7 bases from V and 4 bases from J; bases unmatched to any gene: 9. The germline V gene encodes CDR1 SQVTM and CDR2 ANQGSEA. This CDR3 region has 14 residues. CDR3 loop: CSAPKQGASDTQYF. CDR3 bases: TGCAGCGCCCCGAAACAGGGGGCGTCAGATACGCAGTATTTT.

CDR3 bases: TGTGCCACCAGTGACCCTACAGGGACAGGGGGTGGCTACACCTTC. Protein sequence: CATSDPTGTGGGYTF. J is TRBJ1-2 and V is TRBV24-1; 11 bases fit TRBD1. CDR1 is KGHDR, CDR2 SFDVKD, per germline. The junction had 7 bases not matched to a gene; V was cut back by 4 bases and J by 7 bases. This CDR3 has 15 amino acids.

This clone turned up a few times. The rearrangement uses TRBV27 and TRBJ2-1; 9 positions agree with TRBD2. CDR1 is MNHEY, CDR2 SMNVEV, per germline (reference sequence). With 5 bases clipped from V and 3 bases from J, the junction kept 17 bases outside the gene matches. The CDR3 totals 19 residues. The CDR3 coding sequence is TGTGCCAGCAGTGGGGGTGAAGCGGGGGGACCCGGCCTCTACAATGAGCAGTTCTTC. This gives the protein CASSGGEAGGPGLYNEQFF.

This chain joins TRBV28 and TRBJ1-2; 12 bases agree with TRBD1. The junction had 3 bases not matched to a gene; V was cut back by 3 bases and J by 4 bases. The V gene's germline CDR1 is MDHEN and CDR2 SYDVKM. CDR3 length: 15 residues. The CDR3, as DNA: TGTGCCAGCAGTTTGTCGGGACAGGGGGCCTATGGCTACACCTTC. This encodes CASSLSGQGAYGYTF.

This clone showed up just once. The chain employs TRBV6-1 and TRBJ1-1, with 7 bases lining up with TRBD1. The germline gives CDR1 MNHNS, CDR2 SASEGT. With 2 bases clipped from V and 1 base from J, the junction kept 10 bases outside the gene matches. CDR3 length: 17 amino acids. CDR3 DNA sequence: TGTGCCAGCAGTGAAAGGCCCGTTACAGGGGCGAACACTGAAGCTTTCTTT. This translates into CASSERPVTGANTEAFF.